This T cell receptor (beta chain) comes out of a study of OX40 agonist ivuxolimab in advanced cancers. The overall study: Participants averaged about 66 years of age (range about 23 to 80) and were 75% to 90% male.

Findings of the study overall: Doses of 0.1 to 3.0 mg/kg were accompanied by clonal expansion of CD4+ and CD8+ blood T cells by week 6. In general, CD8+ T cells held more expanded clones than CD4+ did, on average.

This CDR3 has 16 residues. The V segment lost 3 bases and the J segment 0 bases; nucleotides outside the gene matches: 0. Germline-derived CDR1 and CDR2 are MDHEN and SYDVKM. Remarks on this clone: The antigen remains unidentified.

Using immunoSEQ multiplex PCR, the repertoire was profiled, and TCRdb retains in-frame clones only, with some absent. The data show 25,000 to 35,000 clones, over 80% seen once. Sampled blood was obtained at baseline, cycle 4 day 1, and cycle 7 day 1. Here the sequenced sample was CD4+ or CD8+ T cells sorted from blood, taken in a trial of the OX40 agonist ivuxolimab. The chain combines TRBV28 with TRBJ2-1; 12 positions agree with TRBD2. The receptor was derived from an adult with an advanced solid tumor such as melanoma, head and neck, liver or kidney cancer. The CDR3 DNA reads TGTGCCAGCAGTTTGACTAGCGGGAGCTCCTACAATGAGCAGTTCTTC. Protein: CASSLTSGSSYNEQFF.